These T cell receptor beta chains were read from a single sample in a study of cytomegalovirus exposure and HLA in healthy donors. Assay used: immunoSEQ multiplex PCR; TCRdb lists only in-frame clones, some missing. This sample yields 150,000 to 200,000 clones, of which approximately 84% are seen a single time; about 6.3% belongs to the top ten. Sequenced material: PBMCs. These receptors were taken from a male donor in good health and CMV-seropositive. The CDR3 runs from the conserved cysteine through the conserved F or W. A D gene is named only where the DNA matches it firmly. Clone size is not always given. Where it is, it says once, few, many or a class for expanded clones.

d_call	j_call	clone_size	v_call	cdr3_aa	cdr3_nt
-	TRBJ2-3	once	TRBV25-1	CASRGGGTDTQYF	TGTGCCAGCAGAGGAGGAGGCACAGATACGCAGTATTTT
-	TRBJ2-3	-	TRBV5-1	CASSSTSSQYTDTQYF	TGCGCCAGCAGCTCGACTAGTTCCCAATACACAGATACGCAGTATTTT
TRBD2	TRBJ2-1	-	TRBV5-1	CASSLESARREGRYEQFF	TGCGCCAGCAGCTTGGAGTCGGCCCGGCGGGAGGGCCGCTATGAGCAGTTCTTC
-	TRBJ2-5	-	TRBV6-5	CASSYSRFGETQYF	TGTGCCAGCAGTTACTCGCGGTTCGGAGAGACCCAGTACTTC
-	TRBJ1-4	-	TRBV6-6	CASSQGRLNEKLFF	TGTGCCAGCAGCCAAGGGAGGTTGAATGAAAAACTGTTTTTT
TRBD1	TRBJ1-3	few	TRBV27	CASSRQGHGNTIYF	TGTGCCAGCAGTCGACAGGGCCATGGAAACACCATATATTTT
-	TRBJ1-4	-	TRBV6-1	CASSRAGGNEKLFF	TGTGCCAGCAGCCGCGCGGGGGGGAATGAAAAACTGTTTTTT
TRBD1	TRBJ1-2	-	TRBV29-1	CSAGGDRGNYGYTF	TGCAGCGCAGGTGGGGACAGGGGTAACTATGGCTACACCTTC
-	TRBJ2-7	once	TRBV7-9	CASSLAALEQYF	TGTGCCAGCAGCTTAGCGGCTTTGGAGCAGTACTTC
TRBD1	TRBJ1-4	-	TRBV28	CASSPQGEKLFF	TGTGCCAGCAGTCCCCAGGGGGAGAAACTGTTTTTT
TRBD2	TRBJ2-1	-	TRBV7-9	CSSTIFSGLAGPNEQFF	TGTTCCAGCACCATATTTTCGGGCCTAGCGGGACCCAATGAGCAGTTCTTC
TRBD2	TRBJ2-3	-	TRBV29-1	CSGLLAGRAGITDTQYF	TGCAGCGGCCTGTTGGCCGGGAGGGCAGGGATCACAGATACGCAGTATTTT
TRBD1	TRBJ1-5	-	TRBV10-3	CAISGGGQGNQPQHF	TGTGCCATCAGTGGGGGGGGACAGGGGAATCAGCCCCAGCATTTT
-	TRBJ2-7	once	TRBV7-2	CASSLNSGSSYEQYF	TGTGCCAGCAGCTTAAATAGCGGTAGCTCCTACGAGCAGTACTTC
TRBD1	TRBJ1-1	-	TRBV28	CASRGTGGGSEAFF	TGTGCCAGCAGGGGGACAGGGGGCGGCTCTGAAGCTTTCTTT
-	TRBJ2-5	once	TRBV15	CATSPQGIQETQYF	TGTGCCACCAGCCCACAGGGAATACAAGAGACCCAGTACTTC
TRBD2	TRBJ2-1	once	TRBV6-5	CASNIREGWNEQFF	TGTGCCAGCAATATACGGGAGGGGTGGAATGAGCAGTTCTTC
TRBD1	TRBJ2-5	-	TRBV7-9	CASSSLGGQGAETQYF	TGTGCCAGCAGCTCCTTGGGGGGACAGGGGGCAGAGACCCAGTACTTC
TRBD1	TRBJ1-1	-	TRBV6-5	CASSRTGGTEAFF	TGTGCCAGCAGTCGGACAGGGGGCACTGAAGCTTTCTTT
TRBD1	TRBJ2-2	once	TRBV28	CASSTGTENTGELFF	TGTGCCAGCAGTACCGGGACAGAGAACACCGGGGAGCTGTTTTTT
TRBD1	TRBJ2-2	-	TRBV9	CASSSTGGAAGELFF	TGTGCCAGCAGCTCGACAGGGGGCGCGGCCGGGGAGCTGTTTTTT
-	TRBJ1-5	-	TRBV21-1	CANWTHCSNQPQHF	TGTGCCAACTGGACACACTGTAGCAATCAGCCCCAGCATTTT
-	TRBJ2-7	-	TRBV7-2	CASSYGGFYEQYF	TGTGCCAGCAGCTATGGGGGCTTCTACGAGCAGTACTTC
TRBD2	TRBJ2-2	-	TRBV11-1	CASSLTAGTGELFF	TGTGCCAGCAGCTTAACAGCGGGGACCGGGGAGCTGTTTTTT
-	TRBJ1-6	few	TRBV7-9	CSSSLDWEKGSPLHF	TGTTCCAGCAGCTTAGATTGGGAGAAGGGTTCACCCCTCCACTTT
-	TRBJ1-3	-	TRBV19	CASSIGQIGNTIYF	TGTGCCAGTAGTATAGGACAGATTGGAAACACCATATATTTT
-	TRBJ2-7	-	TRBV27	CASTAPQVGYEQYF	TGTGCCAGCACCGCTCCCCAGGTCGGCTACGAGCAGTACTTC
-	TRBJ2-1	-	TRBV9	CASPYPKRVDNEQFF	TGTGCCAGCCCCTATCCGAAGCGAGTCGACAATGAGCAGTTCTTC
TRBD2	TRBJ2-7	few	TRBV27	CASSFSRAGGYREQYF	TGTGCCAGCAGTTTCAGTCGGGCGGGAGGGTATCGGGAGCAGTACTTC
TRBD1	TRBJ1-1	few	TRBV6-5	CASSYFYRGTTAFF	TGTGCCAGCAGTTACTTCTACAGGGGAACGACGGCTTTCTTT
-	TRBJ2-7	-	TRBV30	CAWSVNSAGYEQYF	TGTGCCTGGAGTGTAAACTCAGCGGGCTACGAGCAGTACTTC
-	TRBJ2-1	once	TRBV6-6	CASSPWVEYNEQFF	TGTGCCAGCAGTCCTTGGGTGGAGTACAATGAGCAGTTCTTC
TRBD1	TRBJ2-7	once	TRBV11-3	CASSSDRGPYEQYF	TGTGCCAGCAGCTCGGACAGGGGGCCCTACGAGCAGTACTTC
TRBD2	TRBJ2-1	-	TRBV14	CASSLRTSGVLNEQFF	TGTGCCAGCAGCCTCCGGACTAGCGGGGTATTAAATGAGCAGTTCTTC
TRBD2	TRBJ2-3	-	TRBV2	CATRPTSGSSTDTQYF	TGTGCCACCCGGCCGACTAGCGGGAGTTCGACAGATACGCAGTATTTT
-	TRBJ2-7	once	TRBV7-9	CSSSLAGAEQYF	TGTTCCAGCAGCCTGGCAGGGGCCGAGCAGTACTTC
-	TRBJ2-5	-	TRBV7-2	CASSLRNSGRETQYF	TGTGCCAGCAGCTTAAGGAACTCGGGGAGGGAGACCCAGTACTTC
-	TRBJ2-4	-	TRBV11-2	CASSLGGDKNIQYF	TGTGCCAGCAGCTTGGGGGGAGACAAAAACATTCAGTACTTC
TRBD1	TRBJ2-1	-	TRBV18	CASSPPLGGRGNEQFF	TGTGCCAGCTCACCACCCCTGGGCGGCAGGGGGAATGAGCAGTTCTTC
TRBD1	TRBJ2-5	-	TRBV27	CASSPTGSFETQYF	TGTGCCAGCAGTCCGACAGGGAGTTTCGAGACCCAGTACTTC
TRBD2	TRBJ2-2	-	TRBV9	CASSVEPSGSGRELFF	TGTGCCAGCAGCGTTGAACCTAGCGGGAGTGGGAGGGAGCTGTTTTTT
TRBD2	TRBJ2-7	-	TRBV5-1	CASSLRLAENYEQYF	TGCGCCAGCAGCCTAAGACTAGCGGAGAACTACGAGCAGTACTTC